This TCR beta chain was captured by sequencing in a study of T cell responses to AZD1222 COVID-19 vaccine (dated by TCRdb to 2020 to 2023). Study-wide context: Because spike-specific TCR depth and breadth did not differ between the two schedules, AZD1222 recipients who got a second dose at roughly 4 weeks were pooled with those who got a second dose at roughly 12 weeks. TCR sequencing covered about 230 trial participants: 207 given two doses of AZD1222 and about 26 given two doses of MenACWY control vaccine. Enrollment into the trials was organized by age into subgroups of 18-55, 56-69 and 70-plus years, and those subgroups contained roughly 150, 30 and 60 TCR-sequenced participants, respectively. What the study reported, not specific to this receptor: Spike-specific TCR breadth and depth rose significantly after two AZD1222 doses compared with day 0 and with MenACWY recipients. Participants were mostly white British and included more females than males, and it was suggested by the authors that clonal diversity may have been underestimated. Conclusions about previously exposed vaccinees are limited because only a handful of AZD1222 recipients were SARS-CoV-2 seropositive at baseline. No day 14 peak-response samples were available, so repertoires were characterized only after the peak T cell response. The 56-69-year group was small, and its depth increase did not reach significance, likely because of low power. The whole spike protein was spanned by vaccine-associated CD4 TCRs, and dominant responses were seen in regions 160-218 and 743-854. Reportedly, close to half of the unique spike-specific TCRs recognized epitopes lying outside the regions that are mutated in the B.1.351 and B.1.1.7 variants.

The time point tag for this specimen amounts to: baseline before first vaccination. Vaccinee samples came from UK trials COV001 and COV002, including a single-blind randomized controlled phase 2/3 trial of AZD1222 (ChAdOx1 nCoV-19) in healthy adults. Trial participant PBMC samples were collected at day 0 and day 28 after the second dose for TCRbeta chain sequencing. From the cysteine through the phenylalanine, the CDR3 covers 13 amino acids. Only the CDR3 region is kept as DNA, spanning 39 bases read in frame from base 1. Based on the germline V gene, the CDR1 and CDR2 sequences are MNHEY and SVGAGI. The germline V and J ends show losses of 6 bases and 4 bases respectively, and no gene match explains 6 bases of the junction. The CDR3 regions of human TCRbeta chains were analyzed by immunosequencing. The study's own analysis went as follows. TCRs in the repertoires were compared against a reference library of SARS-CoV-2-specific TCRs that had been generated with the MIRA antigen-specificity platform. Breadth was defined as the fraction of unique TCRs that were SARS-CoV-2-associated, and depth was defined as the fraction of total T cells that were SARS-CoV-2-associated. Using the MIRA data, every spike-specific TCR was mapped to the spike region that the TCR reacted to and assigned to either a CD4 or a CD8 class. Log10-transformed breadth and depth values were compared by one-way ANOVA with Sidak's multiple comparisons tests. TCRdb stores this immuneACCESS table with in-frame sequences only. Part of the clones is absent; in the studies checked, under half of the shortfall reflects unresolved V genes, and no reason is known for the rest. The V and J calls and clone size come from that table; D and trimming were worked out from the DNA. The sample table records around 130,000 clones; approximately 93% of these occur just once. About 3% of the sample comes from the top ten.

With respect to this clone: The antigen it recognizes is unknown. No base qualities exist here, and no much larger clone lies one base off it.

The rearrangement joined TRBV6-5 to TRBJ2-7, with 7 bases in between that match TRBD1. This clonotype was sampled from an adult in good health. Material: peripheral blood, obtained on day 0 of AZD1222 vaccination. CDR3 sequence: CASSDRVPYEQYF. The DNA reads TGTGCCAGCAGCGACAGGGTTCCGTACGAGCAGTACTTC.